This record covers a single TCR beta chain. What it recognizes is unknown. The length of the CDR3 is 14 residues. Germline V lookup: CDR1 SGHDT, CDR2 YYEEEE. After removal of 3 bases from V and 10 bases from J, the junction contained 7 bases not matched to a gene. Time point given: persistent/refractory GD, antithyroid drugs over 5 years with positive TRAb. Generation of the TCR library employed RNA extracted from PBMCs. The patients were drawn from one endocrinology department in Xi'an, China. As collected, the peripheral blood samples measured 7.5 to 10 milliliters each and went into EDTA tubes. Sequencing libraries for TCR beta were prepared with iRepertoire HTBI primers and Arm-PCR of CDR3 regions. TCRdb reprocessed the multiplex PCR reads with MiXCR, giving one entry per CDR3 protein. This sample has a few hundred thousand distinct CDR3 sequences; about 25% occur once, and the top ten carry about a quarter.

This entry comes from a study of regulatory T cells in long-lasting Graves disease. Overall study findings and caveats: Accuracy was perhaps lowered by the small sample size. Persistent-disease Graves' patients showed less TCR diversity than new cases.

This TCR was recovered from a female donor with Graves disease. Source: peripheral blood mononuclear cells (PBMCs), taken when the disease was refractory, from a patient treated with antithyroid drugs. V gene TRBV5-6 combines with J gene TRBJ2-1, with TRBD1 matching 10 bases. The CDR3: CASSYRDRGGEQFF. In nucleotides, the CDR3 is TGTGCCAGCAGCTACCGGGACAGGGGTGGAGAGCAGTTCTTC.